This TCR beta chain is drawn from a study of blood T cell repertoires in COVID-19. The ends were cut back, 8 bases at V and 7 bases at J, with 26 bases in the middle. The CDR3 length is 17 residues. The germline V gene encodes CDR1 MDHEN and CDR2 SYDVKM. Authors' processing steps: Amplifying reference gene primers gave estimates of nucleated cell counts. Produced via immunoSEQ multiplex PCR; TCRdb's table is partial and in-frame only. From that table come the V and J calls and clone size; the DNA was used to work out D and trimming. The repertoire holds approximately 150,000 clones, with 84% as singletons.

V gene TRBV28 combines with J gene TRBJ2-2; a possible D gene is TRBD2 (5 bases). The sample taken for sequencing was peripheral blood. The TCR sequence derives from a man aged 65 to 85 with active or convalescent COVID-19. The CDR3 loop reads CASPPRGSGLTGGELFF. As DNA, the CDR3 is TGTGCCAGCCCCCCCCGGGGAAGCGGATTAACGGGCGGGGAGCTGTTTTTT. The full variable domain, with the rest looked up from reference TRBV28 and TRBJ2-2, is DVKVTQSSRYLVKRTGEKVFLECVQDMDHENMFWYRQDPGLGLRLIYFSYDVKMKEKGDIPEGYSVSREKKERFSLILESASTNQTSMYLCASPPRGSGLTGGELFFGEGSRLTVL.